This TCR beta chain was found in a study of CD8+ T cells in alopecia areata (dated by TCRdb to the late 2010s). About the investigation overall: Treated patients were enrolled in an open-label pilot trial of oral tofacitinib, 5 to 10 mg twice daily, for moderate-to-severe alopecia areata. Tofacitinib was administered for 6 to 18 months, and 6 months of follow-up off drug were then conducted to assess delayed response and recurrence. Patients on tofacitinib were biopsied at baseline and after 4 and 24 weeks of treatment, and several of the patients also had a later scalp biopsy. Disease severity in treated patients was measured with the SALT score, which quantifies the percentage of affected scalp surface area. Amplification of TCRbeta CDR3 regions was done by immunoSEQ multiplex PCR using 35 Vbeta forward primers and 13 Jbeta reverse primers. RNA came from the PAXgene miRNA kit for fixed scalp, the miRNeasy kit for PBMCs, and the RNeasy kit for mouse skin. Scalp tissue and sorted CD4+ and CD8+ peripheral blood T cells from patchy and totalis/universalis alopecia areata patients and from healthy controls were covered by human TCRbeta sequencing. In both human patients and the C3H/HeJ mouse model, the study applied high-throughput TCRbeta sequencing to look at T cell clonal expansion in alopecia areata. Clonality in the scalp was compared among normal scalp (n=4), patchy alopecia areata scalp (n=8), and alopecia totalis/universalis scalp (n=8).

Note on this clone: This receptor's antigen is unknown. Per-nucleotide qualities are absent, and no much larger clonotype sits a single base away.

The full study reports these points: Because the treated cohort was small and had just a single nonresponder, larger studies are needed to establish links between baseline CD8+ expansion and response. Lesional scalp, especially in alopecia totalis/universalis, showed higher clonality and more expanded CD8+ clones than normal scalp, suggesting antigenic drive. During tofacitinib treatment, many expanded lesional clones remained in scalp and blood, and this persistence may partly explain relapse after treatment is stopped. Compared with mice, TCR sequences shared between patients were less clear, possibly partly because of HLA diversity across the patient population. Tofacitinib significantly lowered scalp clonality and the number of expanded CD8+ clones among the top 100 scalp clones. Unlike mouse skin, which is dominated by gammadelta T cells, normal human skin has resident alphabeta T cells that are also sequenced, and this complicates analysis of the scalp TCR repertoire.

The germline V gene provides CDR1 SGHDT and CDR2 YYEEEE. V is reduced by 5 bases and J by 0 bases, leaving a spacing of 3 bases between them. The CDR3 runs 11 amino acids, cysteine and phenylalanine included. Left in the record is the CDR3 DNA by itself, 33 bases read in frame from the first base. Reading the label with the study, this specimen's treatment or condition is: oral pan-JAK inhibitor, 5-10 mg twice daily. From alopecia areata patients, peripheral blood was collected along with lesional scalp punch biopsies. PBMCs were isolated by density centrifugation and stained for CD3, CD4 and CD8, after which CD4+ and CD8+ T cells were sorted on a FACSAria. Library method: the immunoSEQ multiplex PCR assay. To provide template for TCR sequencing, every sample had RNA extracted and reverse transcribed into cDNA. SuperScript III was used for first-strand cDNA synthesis, primed with a 2:1 mix of oligo-dT and random hexamers. A synthetic immune receptor repertoire was used to gauge amplification bias, and whatever bias remained was removed computationally. Per the source publication's procedure: After raw reads were preprocessed to remove errors, the CDR3 was defined following IMGT conventions as running from the conserved cysteine to phenylalanine. To get clonality, Shannon entropy was normalized by log2 of the number of productive unique TCRs and the result was subtracted from 1. Scalp TCRbeta sequences were cross-referenced with sorted blood CD4 and CD8 repertoires so that the CD4 or CD8 identity of scalp clones could be inferred. TCRdb took over this immuneACCESS table, retaining in-frame rearrangements with V and J assigned. Such tables are incomplete; in checked studies, under half of the missing clones stem from an unresolved V gene, and the remainder is unexplained. V, J and clone size derive from that table, while D and trimming were established from the DNA sequence. The table for this sample lists hundreds of thousands of clones; roughly two fifths of them were counted only once. The ten largest clones represent 0.4% to 0.55% of the sample.

The specimen comprised CD4+ T cells sorted from blood, sampled at approximately week 30, from a patient treated with tofacitinib. This chain is built from TRBV5-6 and TRBJ2-7; the D segment cannot be called with confidence. The receptor was isolated from a human donor with alopecia areata. The nucleotide sequence reads TGTGCCAGCAGACGCTCCTACGAGCAGTACTTC. This codes for CASRRSYEQYF.